These 21 T cell receptor beta chains came from one sample sequenced in a study of cytomegalovirus exposure and HLA in healthy donors. The PCR was carried out with 60 Vbeta primers and 13 Jbeta primers. Profiled with immunoSEQ multiplex PCR; TCRdb holds only in-frame clones, not every one. The data contain around 130,000 clones, more than 70% of them singletons. Sequencing was performed on PBMCs. These receptor sequences come from a woman aged 25-40 years in good health and CMV-seropositive.

The chain employs TRBV28 and TRBJ1-1; D gene unclear. V lost 2 bases and J 0 bases, leaving 4 bases between the germline ends. CDR1 is MDHEN, CDR2 SYDVKM, per germline. This CDR3 comprises 13 residues. The CDR3 region is CASSLTMNTEAFF. Written as DNA, the CDR3 is TGTGCCAGCAGTTTAACTATGAACACTGAAGCTTTCTTT.

This chain links TRBV6-6 with TRBJ2-3; 8 nucleotides agree with TRBD2. This CDR3 region has 14 residues. Germline CDR1 reads MNHNY; CDR2 reads SVGAGI (reference sequence). V trimming: 7 bases; J trimming: 3 bases; junction bases outside the gene matches: 6. CDR3 DNA sequence: TGTGCCAGCACCCTGGCGGGGGGTACAGATACGCAGTATTTT. Its protein product is CASTLAGGTDTQYF.

J is TRBJ2-3 and V is TRBV6-4; 11 nucleotides match TRBD2. CDR3 length: 15 amino acids. The V and J ends lost 4 bases and 3 bases, in that order; junction bases with no gene match: 3. Per the germline V gene, CDR1 is MRHNA and CDR2 is SNTAGT. The CDR3 spells CASSATSGSTDTQYF. CDR3 DNA sequence: TGTGCCAGCAGTGCAACTAGCGGGAGTACAGATACGCAGTATTTT.

A remark on this clone: Mismatch with germline at one junction end may stem from a read error. The rearrangement uses TRBV7-7 and TRBJ1-1; no clear D gene. The CDR3 covers 13 residues. Germline V gene lookup returns CDR1 SSHAT and CDR2 FNYEAQ (reference sequence). DNA of the CDR3: TGTGCTAGCAGCTTTAACACGAACACTGAAGCTTTCTTT. Translation: CASSFNTNTEAFF.

This clone was seen a handful of times. The CDR3 DNA reads as TGTGCCAGTAGCCCACAGGTCTTCTCTGGAAACACCATATATTTT. Its protein product is CASSPQVFSGNTIYF. V gene TRBV19 combines with J gene TRBJ1-3; D is possibly TRBD1 (5 bases). Trimming removed 6 bases from V and 0 bases from J, with 12 bases in between. The CDR3 sequence is 15 residues long. The germline CDR1 and CDR2 sequences are LNHDA and SQIVND (reference sequence).

This rearrangement joins TRBV5-1 to TRBJ2-1, with D maybe TRBD1 (5 bases). The CDR3 has 13 residues. CDR1 is SGHRS and CDR2 is YFSETQ in the germline V gene. Trimming stripped 2 bases from V and 7 bases from J, with 10 bases between. The CDR3 spells CASSLGQGNEQFF. In DNA, the CDR3 is TGCGCCAGCAGCTTAGGGCAGGGAAATGAGCAGTTCTTC. Looking up the rest from reference TRBV5-1 and TRBJ2-1 gives the full variable domain: KAGVTQTPRYLIKTRGQQVTLSCSPISGHRSVSWYQQTPGQGLQFLFEYFSETQRNKGNFPGRFSGRQFSNSRSEMNVSTLELGDSALYLCASSLGQGNEQFFGPGTRLTVL.

The rearrangement joins TRBV5-6 to TRBJ1-2; D is perhaps TRBD1 (6 bases). Germline values: CDR1 SGHDT, CDR2 YYEEEE. V was cut by 4 bases and J by 4 bases, with 20 bases left in between. CDR3 size: 16 residues. The CDR3 bases are TGTGCCAGCAGCCGGAACCCGGGACAAGGCCCCTATGGCTACACCTTC. Translated: CASSRNPGQGPYGYTF. Full variable domain (outside the CDR3, taken from reference TRBV5-6 and TRBJ1-2): DAGVTQSPTHLIKTRGQQVTLRCSPKSGHDTVSWYQQALGQGPQFIFQYYEEEERQRGNFPDRFSGHQFPNYSSELNVNALLLGDSALYLCASSRNPGQGPYGYTFGSGTRLTVV.

This chain links TRBV11-2 with TRBJ2-7, with D perhaps matching TRBD1 (5 bases). Per the germline V gene, CDR1 is SGHAT and CDR2 is FQNNGV. The CDR3 length is 12 residues. V lost 9 bases to trimming and J lost 2 bases, with 11 bases between them. The chain's CDR3 is CASKGAAYEQYF. DNA of the CDR3: TGTGCCAGTAAAGGGGCAGCCTACGAGCAGTACTTC. The entire variable domain, with the rest obtained from reference TRBV11-2 and TRBJ2-7, is as follows: EAGVAQSPRYKIIEKRQSVAFWCNPISGHATLYWYQQILGQGPKLLIQFQNNGVVDDSQLPKDRFSAERLKGVDSTLKIQPAKLEDSAVYLCASKGAAYEQYFGPGTRLTVT.

The genes are TRBV5-1 and TRBJ2-7, with D possibly TRBD2 on 5 matching bases. This CDR3 comprises 16 residues. V shed 2 bases and J shed 0 bases, with 15 bases lying between them. Germline V gives CDR1 SGHRS, CDR2 YFSETQ. Here the CDR3 reads CASSFGVGVPSYEQYF. CDR3 nucleotides: TGCGCCAGCAGCTTCGGGGTGGGAGTCCCCTCCTACGAGCAGTACTTC.

The CDR3 bases are TGTGCCTGGAGTGTCACGGTGAACTATGGCTACACCTTC. This encodes CAWSVTVNYGYTF. The chain links TRBV30 to TRBJ1-2, with D hard to call. Trimming left V 0 bases short and J 2 bases short, with 7 bases between. CDR1 GTSNPN and CDR2 SVGIG come from the germline V gene (reference sequence). The length of the CDR3 is 13 residues.

V and J are TRBV7-8 and TRBJ2-4; 7 bases match TRBD1. Germline CDR1 and CDR2: SGHVS and FQNEAQ. V shed 5 bases, J shed 5 bases, and the junction held 6 bases outside the gene matches. The CDR3 runs to 14 residues. The CDR3 DNA reads as TGTGCCAGCAGCCGACAGGGACGGGAAAACATTCAGTACTTC. Translating gives CASSRQGRENIQYF.

The chain is built from TRBV5-1 and TRBJ1-2; 11 positions match TRBD1. The CDR3 extends over 16 amino acids. CDR1 is SGHRS and CDR2 is YFSETQ in the germline V gene. With 7 bases clipped from V and 2 bases from J, the junction kept 10 bases outside the gene matches. CDR3 bases: TGCGCCAGCCGTTCAAACGGACAGGGGGCCAACTATGGCTACACCTTC. Translating gives CASRSNGQGANYGYTF.

V usage is TRBV29-1 and J usage is TRBJ2-3, with a tentative D call TRBD2 (6 bases). V gave up 6 bases and J gave up 0 bases, with 10 bases separating them. CDR1 is SQVTM, CDR2 ANQGSEA, per germline. CDR3 length: 13 amino acids. CDR3 sequence (DNA): TGCAGCGTCGGGAGCCGCAGCACAGATACGCAGTATTTT. Its protein is CSVGSRSTDTQYF.

V usage is TRBV11-2 and J usage is TRBJ1-2, with D unresolved. V gave up 1 base and J gave up 4 bases, with 7 bases separating them. The CDR3 totals 13 residues. The V gene's germline CDR1 is SGHAT and CDR2 FQNNGV. The DNA for the CDR3 is TGTGCCAGCAGCTTAGCGGAGGGCTATGGCTACACCTTC. Translated: CASSLAEGYGYTF.

The rearrangement links TRBV5-1 to TRBJ2-2; D is undetermined. V was clipped by 4 bases and J by 5 bases, with 9 bases between them. Germline V gene lookup returns CDR1 SGHRS and CDR2 YFSETQ. The CDR3 has 13 amino acids. This CDR3 is CASSPSNTGELFF. CDR3 nucleotides: TGCGCCAGCAGCCCGAGTAATACCGGGGAGCTGTTTTTT.

The chain employs TRBV30 and TRBJ2-7; 7 positions match TRBD1. Per germline, CDR1 GTSNPN and CDR2 SVGIG (reference sequence). The CDR3 has 14 residues. V lost 4 bases, J lost 8 bases, and 14 bases stayed unmatched. The CDR3: CAWNPGQVLLKQYF. The DNA for the CDR3 is TGTGCCTGGAATCCCGGACAGGTCCTACTGAAGCAGTACTTC.

V usage is TRBV5-4 and J usage is TRBJ2-2, with 9 bases matching TRBD1. Germline values: CDR1 SGHNT, CDR2 YYREEE (reference sequence). CDR3 length: 16 residues. V was pared by 1 base and J by 1 base, with 2 bases of the junction left unmatched. CDR3 in DNA: TGTGCCAGCAGCTTGAGGGGACAGGGGAACACCGGGGAGCTGTTTTTT. Translated: CASSLRGQGNTGELFF.

On this clone: At one of its ends the junction is not consistent with the germline gene, which may arise from a read error. The chain joins TRBV13 to TRBJ1-1; 10 positions agree with TRBD1. Looked up from germline, CDR1 is PRHDT and CDR2 is FYEKMQ (reference sequence). This CDR3 has 13 residues. This CDR3 reads CASSLGRQGAGSF. CDR3 nucleotides: TGTGCCAGCAGCTTAGGGAGACAGGGGGCAGGAAGCTTT. Complete variable domain (other parts from reference TRBV13 and TRBJ1-1): AAGVIQSPRHLIKEKRETATLKCYPIPRHDTVYWYQQGPGQDPQFLISFYEKMQSDKGSIPDRFSAQQFSDYHSELNMSSLELGDSALYFCASSLGRQGAGSFGQGTRLTVV.

This clone was picked up a small number of times. The J gene is TRBJ1-1, the V gene TRBV18; D remains ambiguous. The length of the CDR3 is 13 residues. Germline V CDR1 and CDR2: KGHSH, LQKENI. The V gene lost 1 base and the J gene lost 1 base, with 4 bases spanning the gap. CDR3 residues: CASSPQQNTEAFF. The CDR3 nucleotides read TGTGCCAGCTCACCACAACAGAACACTGAAGCTTTCTTT. Combining the CDR3 with reference TRBV18 and TRBJ1-1 gives the whole variable domain NAGVMQNPRHLVRRRGQEARLRCSPMKGHSHVYWYRQLPEEGLKFMVYLQKENIIDESGMPKERFSAEFPKEGPSILRIQQVVRGDSAAYFCASSPQQNTEAFFGQGTRLTVV.

The chain couples TRBV30 to TRBJ1-1; D possibly corresponds to TRBD1 (6 bases). The CDR3 totals 11 residues. Germline V gene lookup returns CDR1 GTSNPN and CDR2 SVGIG (reference sequence). V was trimmed by 7 bases and J by 5 bases, leaving 11 bases between them. Here the CDR3 reads CASSQGTEAFF. DNA of the CDR3: TGTGCCTCCTCACAGGGAACTGAAGCTTTCTTT. Looking up the rest from reference TRBV30 and TRBJ1-1 gives the full variable domain: SQTIHQWPATLVQPVGSPLSLECTVEGTSNPNLYWYRQAAGRGLQLLFYSVGIGQISSEVPQNLSASRPQDRQFILSSKKLLLSDSGFYLCASSQGTEAFFGQGTRLTVV.

The genes are TRBV19 and TRBJ1-6, with 9 bases fitting TRBD1. V dropped 7 bases and J dropped 6; count of bases not matched to a gene: 7. Germline CDR1 and CDR2: LNHDA and SQIVND (reference sequence). The CDR3 extends over 15 amino acids. CDR3 sequence (DNA): TGTGCCAGTACCCCCCCGGACAGGGGTAATTCACCCCTCCACTTT. This codes for CASTPPDRGNSPLHF.